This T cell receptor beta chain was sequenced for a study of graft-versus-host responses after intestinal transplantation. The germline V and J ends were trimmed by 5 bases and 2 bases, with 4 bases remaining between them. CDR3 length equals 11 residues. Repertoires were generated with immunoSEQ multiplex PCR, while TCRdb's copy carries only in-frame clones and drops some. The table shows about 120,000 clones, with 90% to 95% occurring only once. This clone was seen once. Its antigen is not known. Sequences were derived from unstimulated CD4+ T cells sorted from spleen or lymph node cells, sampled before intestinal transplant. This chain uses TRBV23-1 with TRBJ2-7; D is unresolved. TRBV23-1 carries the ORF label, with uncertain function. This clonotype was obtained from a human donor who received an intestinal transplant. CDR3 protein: CASSDTYEQYF. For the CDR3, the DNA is TGCGCCAGCAGTGACACCTACGAGCAGTACTTC.